This T cell receptor beta chain is from a study of T cell repertoires and HLA-DP antigens. Study as a whole: In vitro CD4+ alloreactivity was against HeLa-presented HLA-DP. Versus self, one alloantigen differed at one groove amino acid, the other at roughly ten.

Germline V gene sequence: CDR1 SGHAT, CDR2 FQNNGV. The V gene lost 7 bases and the J gene lost 10 bases, with 26 bases spanning the gap. The length of the CDR3 is 16 residues. Study conclusions and caveats: Naive and memory CD4+ repertoires were not analysed separately.

A word on this clone: Its antigen is not known.

The primer mix covered 54 TRBV segments and 13 TRBJ segments. Clones were sequenced by immunoSEQ multiplex PCR, and TCRdb holds only the in-frame ones, with some missing. The data hold roughly 120,000 clones, with around 92% observed a single time. Sequenced sample: CD4+ T cells from PBMCs. The source is a woman aged 18 to 35 in good health and CMV-seronegative. The chain has TRBV11-2 and TRBJ2-1; tentative D call: TRBD1 (7 bases). The CDR3 protein is CASIPGGTAGRVEQFF. In DNA form, the CDR3 reads TGTGCCAGCATCCCAGGAGGGACAGCCGGTAGGGTAGAGCAGTTCTTC.